One and the same sample provided the 20 T cell receptor beta chains below, sequenced in a study of blood T cell repertoires in COVID-19. Assay used: immunoSEQ multiplex PCR; TCRdb lists only in-frame clones, some missing. The sample holds 200,000 to 250,000 clones; around 81% are singletons and the top ten take around 5.8%. Input material: peripheral blood. The receptors shown here come from a woman in her seventies with acute or convalescent COVID-19.

This sequence joins TRBV5-1 and TRBJ1-4, with 7 nucleotides matching TRBD1. After removal of 4 bases from V and 8 bases from J, the junction contained 11 bases not matched to a gene. This CDR3 comprises 15 residues. Germline assignment: CDR1 SGHRS and CDR2 YFSETQ. In nucleotides, the CDR3 is TGCGCCAGCAGCCCGACAGGGTCTAATATGGAAAAACTGTTTTTT. Translated, it gives CASSPTGSNMEKLFF.

The chain has TRBV30 and TRBJ2-7; possible D gene TRBD2, 6 bases. Trimming left V 5 bases short and J 1 base short, with 18 bases between. The V gene's germline CDR1 is GTSNPN and CDR2 SVGIG (reference sequence). CDR3 length: 15 amino acids. In DNA form, the CDR3 reads TGTGCCTGGGAGCCGCTGGGGACTTCGTCCTACGAGCAGTACTTC. As protein: CAWEPLGTSSYEQYF. The full variable domain, in which reference TRBV30 and TRBJ2-7 provide the parts outside the CDR3, is SQTIHQWPATLVQPVGSPLSLECTVEGTSNPNLYWYRQAAGRGLQLLFYSVGIGQISSEVPQNLSASRPQDRQFILSSKKLLLSDSGFYLCAWEPLGTSSYEQYFGPGTRLTVT.

The chain joins TRBV12-3 or TRBV12-4 to TRBJ2-5; D perhaps matches TRBD1 (6 bases). The CDR3 spans 13 residues. Trimming took off 6 bases at V and 4 bases at J, with 12 bases between the two ends. CDR3 bases: TGTGCCAGCAGGAAGACAGGTCGAGAGACCCAGTACTTC. This gives the protein CASRKTGRETQYF.

The rearrangement joins TRBV24-1 to TRBJ2-5, with D perhaps matching TRBD2 (5 bases). The CDR3 sequence is 16 residues long. The V and J ends lost 0 bases and 3 bases respectively, with 13 bases between them. CDR1 is KGHDR and CDR2 is SFDVKD in the germline V gene. CDR3 DNA: TGTGCCACCAGTGATTTGTATTCCGGAGGCAAAGAGACCCAGTACTTC. This encodes CATSDLYSGGKETQYF.

This chain joins TRBV29-1 and TRBJ2-7; maybe TRBD1 (6 bases). Trimming cost V 4 bases and J 2 bases, with 9 bases left between them. CDR3 length equals 12 residues. Germline V gene sequence: CDR1 SQVTM, CDR2 ANQGSEA. In nucleotides, the CDR3 is TGCAGCGTTGGGACAGCTACCTACGAGCAGTACTTC. Protein product: CSVGTATYEQYF.

This chain joins TRBV19 and TRBJ2-3; D is unresolved. Germline assignment: CDR1 LNHDA and CDR2 SQIVND (reference sequence). The CDR3 has 13 residues. V was pared by 5 bases and J by 2 bases, with 8 bases between. The CDR3 DNA reads as TGTGCCAGTAGTGCCCAACACACAGATACGCAGTATTTT. Residues: CASSAQHTDTQYF.

J is TRBJ2-1 and V is TRBV30; tentatively, D is TRBD2 (6 bases). V was pared by 0 bases and J by 1 base, with 7 bases between. This CDR3 contains 14 residues. CDR1 is GTSNPN, CDR2 SVGIG, per germline (reference sequence). CDR3 sequence (DNA): TGTGCCTGGAGTGTGGGGAGGTCCTACAATGAGCAGTTCTTC. Its protein product is CAWSVGRSYNEQFF.

The chain combines TRBV5-1 with TRBJ1-1; TRBD1 is a possible D gene (6 bases). V gave up 3 bases and J gave up 3 bases, with 12 bases separating them. Germline CDR1 is SGHRS and CDR2 is YFSETQ. The CDR3 totals 14 residues. The DNA of the CDR3 is TGCGCCAGCAGCTCCAACCCAGGGGACACTGAAGCTTTCTTT. Protein product: CASSSNPGDTEAFF.

The rearrangement links TRBV22-1 to TRBJ1-5; the table's D call of TRBD1 was not tested on the DNA. TRBV22-1 is an annotated pseudogene. The CDR3 runs to 16 residues. The DNA for the CDR3 is TGTCCTGGGAGCGACCGGGACAGAAGTTGCAATCAGCCCCAGCATTTT. This translates into CPGSDRDRSCNQPQHF.

Only one count was recorded for this clone. CDR3 in DNA: TGTGCCAGCAGCCCACGTCAGGAAGGGACACTTATGTACTACGAGCAGTACTTC. This gives the protein CASSPRQEGTLMYYEQYF. This chain joins TRBV5-5 and TRBJ2-7, with TRBD1 as a possible D gene (6 bases). Trimming took off 4 bases at V and 3 bases at J, with 26 bases between the two ends. There are 18 residues in the CDR3. Germline assignment: CDR1 SGHKS and CDR2 YYEKEE (reference sequence).

The chain has TRBV5-4 and TRBJ2-7; 8 bases are a match to TRBD2. Germline-derived CDR1 and CDR2 are SGHNT and YYREEE (reference sequence). The CDR3 has 16 amino acids. V was pared by 4 bases and J by 2 bases, with 11 bases of the junction left unmatched. CDR3 amino acids: CASSHHQGTSAYEQYF. For the CDR3, the DNA is TGTGCCAGCAGCCACCACCAGGGGACTAGTGCCTACGAGCAGTACTTC. Variable domain in full (rest from reference TRBV5-4 and TRBJ2-7): ETGVTQSPTHLIKTRGQQVTLRCSSQSGHNTVSWYQQALGQGPQFIFQYYREEENGRGNFPPRFSGLQFPNYSSELNVNALELDDSALYLCASSHHQGTSAYEQYFGPGTRLTVT.

V and J are TRBV29-1 and TRBJ2-7, with a possible D match to TRBD1 (6 bases). The CDR3 runs to 15 residues. Germline-derived CDR1 and CDR2 are SQVTM and ANQGSEA. V was shortened by 2 bases and J by 0 bases, with 14 bases between the two germline ends. CDR3 residues: CSVEPETGGSYEQYF. CDR3 coding DNA: TGCAGCGTTGAACCGGAGACAGGCGGCTCCTACGAGCAGTACTTC.

This chain uses TRBV24-1 with TRBJ2-7, with 11 bases matching TRBD1. The CDR3 length is 15 residues. The germline gives CDR1 KGHDR, CDR2 SFDVKD. The J segment lost 7 bases and the V segment lost 4 bases, leaving 8 bases of the junction unmatched. CDR3 residues: CATSDRGQGVSEQYF. DNA of the CDR3: TGTGCCACCAGTGACCGGGGACAGGGGGTCAGTGAGCAGTACTTC.

The gene calls are TRBV28 and TRBJ1-1; 10 bases agree with TRBD1. The CDR3 has 14 amino acids. In germline, CDR1 is MDHEN, CDR2 SYDVKM. After removal of 8 bases from V and 3 bases from J, the junction contained 6 bases not matched to a gene. CDR3 in DNA: TGTGCCAGCGGCATGACAGGGGGCGACACTGAAGCTTTCTTT. Its protein is CASGMTGGDTEAFF.

The chain is built from TRBV11-3 and TRBJ2-1; 11 bases are shared with TRBD1. This CDR3 has 15 amino acids. Germline V gene lookup returns CDR1 SGHNT and CDR2 YENEEA. The junction had 3 bases not matched to a gene; V was cut back by 0 bases and J by 8 bases. Written as DNA, the CDR3 is TGTGCCAGCAGCTTAGACGGACAGGGGGCGGATGAGCAGTTCTTC. It yields the protein CASSLDGQGADEQFF.

The chain has TRBV6-5 and TRBJ1-1; D uncertain. V lost 2 bases and J 3 bases, leaving 13 bases between the germline ends. This CDR3 comprises 15 residues. Germline V gene sequence: CDR1 MNHEY, CDR2 SVGAGI. The CDR3 bases are TGTGCCAGCAGTTACGGGAGGTACTCGGACACTGAAGCTTTCTTT. It specifies CASSYGRYSDTEAFF.

This chain connects TRBV2 to TRBJ2-3, with 7 bases aligning to TRBD1. Germline V gene lookup returns CDR1 SNHLY and CDR2 FYNNEI. Trimming at V came to 6 bases and at J to 2 bases, leaving 5 bases not matched to a gene. The CDR3 extends over 14 amino acids. CDR3: CASRPGTDTDTQYF. The CDR3 DNA sequence: TGTGCCAGCAGGCCCGGGACAGACACAGATACGCAGTATTTT.

This rearrangement joins TRBV28 to TRBJ2-2, with 7 bases that match TRBD2. V shed 7 bases and J 0 bases; nucleotides not matched to a gene: 8. This CDR3 is 16 amino acids long. Per germline, CDR1 MDHEN and CDR2 SYDVKM. Here the CDR3 reads CASTMGGDANTGELFF. In DNA form, the CDR3 reads TGTGCCAGCACAATGGGGGGGGACGCGAACACCGGGGAGCTGTTTTTT.

J is TRBJ2-3 and V is TRBV24-1; D call uncertain. CDR1 and CDR2 from the germline V gene are KGHDR and SFDVKD. This CDR3 spans 13 amino acids. V was cut by 4 bases and J by 5 bases, with 9 bases left in between. CDR3 nucleotide sequence: TGTGCCACCAGTGACCCGGTTTTAGATACGCAGTATTTT. The encoded protein is CATSDPVLDTQYF.

V and J are TRBV12-3 or TRBV12-4 and TRBJ1-1; TRBD1 aligns across 8 bases. The CDR3 sequence is 11 residues long. J was trimmed by 13 bases and V by 6 bases; bases with no gene match: 7. The CDR3 nucleotides are TGTGCCAGCAGCATCACAGGGGGGTGTTTCTTT. This gives the protein CASSITGGCFF.